This TCR beta chain was sequenced in a study of blood T cell repertoires in COVID-19. Looking at the study overall: In Cohort 3, a recovered donor had either two negative PCRs, clearance, or symptom resolution. Some COVID-19 samples were acute and others convalescent; all came from the United States, Italy and Spain.

In the original processing: Reference gene primer amplification in the assay estimated nucleated cell counts. Assay used: immunoSEQ multiplex PCR; TCRdb lists only in-frame clones, some missing. V and J calls and clone size are given by that table; D and trimming were obtained from the DNA. The sample has roughly 340,000 clones; approximately 89% are singletons. The junction had 5 bases not matched to a gene; V was cut back by 2 bases and J by 1 base. The CDR3 loop spans 15 amino acids. Germline V gene lookup returns CDR1 MNHEY and CDR2 SVGAGI. Input material: PBMCs or T cells enriched from blood (not recorded which). The J gene is TRBJ2-7, the V gene TRBV6-5, with 7 positions matching TRBD1. This receptor was obtained from a man aged 40-49 years in a cohort exposed to, infected with or recovered from COVID-19 (not recorded which). The CDR3 region has the DNA TGTGCCAGCAGTTACGGGACAGTATCTTCCTACGAGCAGTACTTC. Translating it yields CASSYGTVSSYEQYF.